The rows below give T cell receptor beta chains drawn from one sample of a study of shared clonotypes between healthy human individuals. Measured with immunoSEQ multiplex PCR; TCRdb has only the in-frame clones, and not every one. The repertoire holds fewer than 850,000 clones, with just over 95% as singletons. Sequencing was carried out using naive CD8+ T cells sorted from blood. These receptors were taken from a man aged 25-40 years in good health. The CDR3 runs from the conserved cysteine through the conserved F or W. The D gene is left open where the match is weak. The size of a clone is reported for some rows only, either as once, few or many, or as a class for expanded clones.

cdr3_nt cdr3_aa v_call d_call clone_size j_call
TGCGCCAGCAGCTTGGACGGGACTAGCGTGAGGAGGATATCAGATACGCAGTATTTT CASSLDGTSVRRISDTQYF TRBV5-1 TRBD2 - TRBJ2-3
TGTGCCAGCAGTTTCCCTGACCGGGCCCACGAGCAGTACTTC CASSFPDRAHEQYF TRBV27 - - TRBJ2-7
TGTGCCAGCAGTCCGGACAGGAGAGGCAATCAGCCCCAGCATTTT CASSPDRRGNQPQHF TRBV6-5 TRBD1 - TRBJ1-5
TGTGCCTGGACAGGGGATTGGGCTGGAAACACCATATATTTT CAWTGDWAGNTIYF TRBV30 - - TRBJ1-3
TGTGCCAGCAGCCTGGGACAGATGAACACTGAAGCTTTCTTT CASSLGQMNTEAFF TRBV14 TRBD1 once TRBJ1-1
TGCGCCAGCAGGGCGACTAGCGGGCCTAACACCGGGGAGCTGTTTTTT CASRATSGPNTGELFF TRBV4-1 TRBD2 - TRBJ2-2
TGTGCCATCAGCTCCCTAGGACTAGCAGAATACAATGAGCAGTTCTTC CAISSLGLAEYNEQFF TRBV10-3 TRBD2 - TRBJ2-1
TGTGCCAGCAGCTTCAATGAGCAGTTCTTC CASSFNEQFF TRBV7-9 - few TRBJ2-1
TGTGCCAGCAGCTCAGAAGACAATGAGCAGTTCTTC CASSSEDNEQFF TRBV11-3 - - TRBJ2-1
TGTGCCAGCAGCTTGGCCGACGGCCCCTGGGAGACCCAGTACTTC CASSLADGPWETQYF TRBV5-4 - once TRBJ2-5
TGTGCCAGCAGCGTAGCAGGGGAAAACTACGAGCAGTACTTC CASSVAGENYEQYF TRBV9 - - TRBJ2-7
TGTGCTAGTGGTCCGGGACAGCTGAACACCGGGGAGCTGTTTTTT CASGPGQLNTGELFF TRBV12-5 TRBD1 - TRBJ2-2
TGTGCCAGTACCCCAGGGTCCTACAATGAGCAGTTCTTC CASTPGSYNEQFF TRBV19 - - TRBJ2-1
TGTGCCAGCGGACAGCTCGAATTAGGCAATCAGCCCCAGCATTTT CASGQLELGNQPQHF TRBV27 - - TRBJ1-5
TGTGCCAGTAGTATGGCGGACGGGGTATCCTACGAGCAGTACTTC CASSMADGVSYEQYF TRBV19 - - TRBJ2-7
TGTGCCAGAAGCTCTTCTGGACTAGCGGGAGATGGGGAGCTGTTTTTT CARSSSGLAGDGELFF TRBV5-3 TRBD2 - TRBJ2-2
TGTGCCAGCAGCGTGGCAGGTCCAGATACGCAGTATTTT CASSVAGPDTQYF TRBV9 - - TRBJ2-3